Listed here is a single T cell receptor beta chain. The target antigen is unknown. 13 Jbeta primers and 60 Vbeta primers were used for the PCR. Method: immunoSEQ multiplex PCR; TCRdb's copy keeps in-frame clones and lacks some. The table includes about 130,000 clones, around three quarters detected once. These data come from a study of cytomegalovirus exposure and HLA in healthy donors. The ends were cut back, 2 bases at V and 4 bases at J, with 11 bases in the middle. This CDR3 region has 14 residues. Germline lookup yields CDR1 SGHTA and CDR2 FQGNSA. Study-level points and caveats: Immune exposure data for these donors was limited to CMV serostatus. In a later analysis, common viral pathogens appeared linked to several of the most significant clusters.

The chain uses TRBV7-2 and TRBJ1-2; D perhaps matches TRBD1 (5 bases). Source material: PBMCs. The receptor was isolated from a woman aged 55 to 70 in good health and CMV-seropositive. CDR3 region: CASSLLGEVYGYTF. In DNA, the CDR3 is TGTGCCAGCAGCTTATTGGGGGAGGTCTATGGCTACACCTTC.